The 28 T cell receptor beta chains below come from one sample, sequenced in a study of CD8+ T cells in alopecia areata. Extracted RNA was reverse transcribed, and the resulting cDNA served as sequencing template. TCRdb's table, derived via immunoSEQ multiplex PCR, lists solely in-frame clones and lacks some. Here the sample spans roughly 150,000 clones, around 57% being singletons. Sequencing used CD4+ T cells sorted from blood. All receptors derive from a human donor in good health.

The chain joins TRBV6-5 to TRBJ1-4, with D possibly TRBD1 on 6 matching bases. Per germline, CDR1 MNHEY and CDR2 SVGAGI. Trimming removed 4 bases at V and 4 bases at J, with 10 bases between. The CDR3 has 14 amino acids. CDR3 region: CASSSRGVNEKLFF. In nucleotides, the CDR3 is TGTGCCAGCAGTTCGAGGGGGGTTAATGAAAAACTGTTTTTT.

Only a few counts were recorded for this clone. The chain employs TRBV18 and TRBJ2-1; tentatively, D is TRBD1 (6 bases). Germline V gives CDR1 KGHSH, CDR2 LQKENI. V was clipped by 4 bases and J by 8 bases, with 15 bases between them. This CDR3 contains 14 residues. The CDR3 sequence is CASSLLGAGDEQFF. The CDR3 DNA is TGTGCCAGCTCACTTTTGGGGGCGGGCGATGAGCAGTTCTTC.

V is TRBV29-1 and J is TRBJ1-2; a possible D gene is TRBD1 (6 bases). From germline, CDR1 is SQVTM and CDR2 ANQGSEA. The CDR3 has 14 residues. Trimming took 3 bases from V and 4 from J, leaving 15 bases between them. The CDR3 DNA reads as TGCAGCGTTGAGGGGGCAGAGGGACCCTATGGCTACACCTTC. It encodes CSVEGAEGPYGYTF. Full variable domain (missing parts from reference TRBV29-1 and TRBJ1-2): SAVISQKPSRDICQRGTSLTIQCQVDSQVTMMFWYRQQPGQSLTLIATANQGSEATYESGFVIDKFPISRPNLTFSTLTVSNMSPEDSSIYLCSVEGAEGPYGYTFGSGTRLTVV.

CDR3 protein: CASTDFNYGYTF. As DNA, the CDR3 is TGTGCCAGCACCGACTTTAACTATGGCTACACCTTC. The V gene is TRBV6-6, the J gene TRBJ1-2; D gene ambiguous. V was shortened by 7 bases and J by 1 base, with 7 bases between the two germline ends. CDR3 length: 12 amino acids. The germline gives CDR1 MNHNY, CDR2 SVGAGI (reference sequence).

The sample holds a few counts of this clone. This sample also contains other DNA sequences that code for the same CDR3. V usage is TRBV19 and J usage is TRBJ2-2; D is unresolved. This CDR3 has 12 amino acids. Deletions cut 6 bases from V and 5 bases from J, with 7 bases between. Per germline, CDR1 LNHDA and CDR2 SQIVND (reference sequence). This CDR3 is CASSILTGELFF. DNA for the CDR3: TGTGCCAGTAGCATCCTGACCGGGGAGCTGTTTTTT.

This sequence joins TRBV7-2 and TRBJ2-1, with D perhaps TRBD2 (6 bases). V was cut by 0 bases and J by 9 bases, with 6 bases left in between. Germline V gene sequence: CDR1 SGHTA, CDR2 FQGNSA. The CDR3 totals 12 residues. The CDR3 DNA sequence: TGTGCCAGCAGCTTAGCGGGAGGTGAGCAGTTCTTC. Its protein product is CASSLAGGEQFF.

V usage is TRBV7-3 and J usage is TRBJ2-1; D is possibly TRBD2 (6 bases). The CDR3 is 13 residues long. Germline loops: CDR1 SGHTA, CDR2 FQGTGA. Trimming took 1 base from V and 12 from J, leaving 13 bases between them. The CDR3: CASSLKGEVGQFF. The CDR3 bases are TGTGCCAGCAGCTTAAAAGGGGAGGTCGGGCAGTTCTTC.

This clone appeared once. The gene calls are TRBV4-2 and TRBJ2-2; D ambiguous. The CDR3 length is 13 residues. V was shortened by 0 bases and J by 7 bases, with 6 bases between the two germline ends. In germline, CDR1 is LGHNA, CDR2 YNFKEQ. CDR3 sequence reads: CASSQERLGELFF. The CDR3 nucleotides are TGTGCCAGCAGCCAAGAGAGGCTCGGGGAGCTGTTTTTT.

The chain combines TRBV7-8 with TRBJ1-1; D gene uncertain. Trimming removed 2 bases from V and 1 base from J, with 11 bases in between. CDR3 length: 15 residues. CDR1 is SGHVS and CDR2 is FQNEAQ in the germline V gene. This chain's CDR3 is CASSLTAAQNTEAFF. The CDR3 DNA follows: TGTGCCAGCAGCTTAACCGCCGCCCAGAACACTGAAGCTTTCTTT.

This clone was detected only a few times. The chain recombines TRBV19 with TRBJ2-2, with a tentative D call TRBD2 (6 bases). This CDR3 spans 14 amino acids. The germline V gene encodes CDR1 LNHDA and CDR2 SQIVND (reference sequence). Trimming removed 8 bases from V and 5 bases from J, with 15 bases in between. The CDR3 DNA sequence: TGTGCCAGTCGGAGGGCGGTCGATACCGGGGAGCTGTTTTTT. Translating gives CASRRAVDTGELFF.

This chain links TRBV5-1 with TRBJ2-7, with 13 bases fitting TRBD2. V lost 4 bases and J lost 4; bases outside the gene matches: 8. The CDR3 runs to 16 residues. In germline, CDR1 is SGHRS, CDR2 YFSETQ. The CDR3 loop reads CASSVRLAGGPYEQYF. The CDR3 DNA follows: TGCGCCAGCAGCGTCCGACTAGCGGGAGGCCCATACGAGCAGTACTTC.

The gene calls are TRBV5-4 and TRBJ2-3; D may match TRBD1 or TRBD2 (5 bases each). This CDR3 has 19 residues. The V end lost 0 bases, the J end lost 0 bases, and 20 bases lay between the germline ends. The germline CDR1 and CDR2 sequences are SGHNT and YYREEE (reference sequence). This CDR3 reads CASSLAGRVGTDSTDTQYF. CDR3 coding DNA: TGTGCCAGCAGCTTGGCCGGTCGCGTAGGGACGGATAGCACAGATACGCAGTATTTT.

This clone appeared a few times. This chain connects TRBV30 to TRBJ2-1, with D maybe TRBD2 (6 bases). The CDR3 totals 13 residues. V shed 5 bases and J shed 6 bases, with 14 bases lying between them. The germline CDR1 and CDR2 sequences are GTSNPN and SVGIG (reference sequence). CDR3 nucleotide sequence: TGTGCCTGGGGGCGGGATACTTTCAATGAGCAGTTCTTC. It is translated as CAWGRDTFNEQFF.

The rearrangement joins TRBV19 to TRBJ2-2; either TRBD1 or TRBD2 may fit D (6 bases each). Germline CDR1 reads LNHDA; CDR2 reads SQIVND (reference sequence). The germline V and J ends were trimmed by 10 bases and 5 bases, with 14 bases remaining between them. The CDR3 contains 13 residues. The CDR3 reads CATRGPGTGELFF. Here the CDR3 DNA reads TGTGCCACCCGGGGGCCGGGGACCGGGGAGCTGTTTTTT.

J is TRBJ1-2 and V is TRBV6-6; TRBD1 aligns across 7 bases. The CDR3 is 13 residues long. The ends lost 7 bases at V and 8 bases at J; junction bases unmatched: 10. Looked up from germline, CDR1 is MNHNY and CDR2 is SVGAGI (reference sequence). The CDR3 nucleotides read TGTGCCAGCACCCGCGAACAGGGGAACGGCTACACCTTC. This translates into CASTREQGNGYTF.

This clone was seen only once. The genes are TRBV2 and TRBJ2-7, with D hard to call. This CDR3 is 12 amino acids long. The V gene lost 5 bases and the J gene lost 7 bases, with 12 bases spanning the gap. The V gene's germline CDR1 is SNHLY and CDR2 FYNNEI. The chain's CDR3 is CASSSDSVEQYF. In nucleotides, the CDR3 is TGTGCCAGCAGTTCCGATTCGGTGGAGCAGTACTTC. The full variable domain, with the rest looked up from reference TRBV2 and TRBJ2-7, is EPEVTQTPSHQVTQMGQEVILRCVPISNHLYFYWYRQILGQKVEFLVSFYNNEISEKSEIFDDQFSVERPDGSNFTLKIRSTKLEDSAMYFCASSSDSVEQYFGPGTRLTVT.

The chain employs TRBV19 and TRBJ2-7; 7 bases fit TRBD1. Germline trimming cut 9 bases from V and 1 base from J; bases unmatched to any gene: 6. The germline gives CDR1 LNHDA, CDR2 SQIVND (reference sequence). The CDR3 sequence is 13 residues long. This CDR3 is CASRQGRSYEQYF. The DNA for the CDR3 is TGTGCCAGCCGACAGGGAAGGTCCTACGAGCAGTACTTC.

The CDR3, as DNA: TGTGCCTGGAGTAGGGGTGGAGGGGGCGCTTATAGCAATCAGCCCCAGCATTTT. It yields the protein CAWSRGGGGAYSNQPQHF. The chain uses TRBV30 and TRBJ1-5, with 7 bases matching TRBD1. The CDR3 is 18 residues long. Germline loops: CDR1 GTSNPN, CDR2 SVGIG (reference sequence). After removal of 2 bases from V and 0 bases from J, the junction contained 13 bases not matched to a gene. Filled out from reference TRBV30 and TRBJ1-5, the complete variable domain reads SQTIHQWPATLVQPVGSPLSLECTVEGTSNPNLYWYRQAAGRGLQLLFYSVGIGQISSEVPQNLSASRPQDRQFILSSKKLLLSDSGFYLCAWSRGGGGAYSNQPQHFGDGTRLSIL.

Only a few counts were recorded for this clone. This chain uses TRBV7-9 with TRBJ2-5; a possible D gene is TRBD2 (5 bases). V gave up 5 bases and J gave up 2 bases, with 9 bases separating them. CDR1 and CDR2 from the germline V gene are SEHNR and FQNEAQ (reference sequence). The CDR3 sequence is 13 residues long. The CDR3: CASSVRGQETQYF. Here the CDR3 DNA reads TGTGCCAGCAGCGTTCGGGGTCAAGAGACCCAGTACTTC.

This chain uses TRBV5-6 with TRBJ2-5, with 8 bases matching TRBD1. Germline V CDR1 and CDR2: SGHDT, YYEEEE. This CDR3 has 13 amino acids. V dropped 4 bases and J dropped 5; count of bases not matched to a gene: 4. The CDR3 region has the DNA TGTGCCAGCAGCATGGACAGGGTGGAGACCCAGTACTTC. Its translation: CASSMDRVETQYF.

The rearrangement links TRBV29-1 to TRBJ1-4; D is uncertain. Germline V CDR1 and CDR2: SQVTM, ANQGSEA. The CDR3 loop spans 12 amino acids. V dropped 4 bases and J dropped 7 bases, with 10 bases sitting between them. Written as DNA, the CDR3 is TGCAGCGTTGGAGCCATCGGTGAAAAACTGTTTTTT. Residues: CSVGAIGEKLFF.

This rearrangement joins TRBV29-1 to TRBJ2-6; D remains unclear. The V gene lost 1 base and the J gene lost 1 base, with 11 bases spanning the gap. The V gene's germline CDR1 is SQVTM and CDR2 ANQGSEA. The length of the CDR3 is 16 residues. The CDR3 spells CSVEAATVSGANVLTF. CDR3 bases: TGCAGCGTTGAAGCTGCCACAGTTTCTGGGGCCAACGTCCTGACTTTC.

V usage is TRBV28 and J usage is TRBJ2-7; a weak D match, TRBD2 (5 bases). Looked up from germline, CDR1 is MDHEN and CDR2 is SYDVKM. CDR3 size: 12 residues. V dropped 6 bases and J dropped 4 bases, with 10 bases sitting between them. The DNA for the CDR3 is TGTGCCAGCAGCATCCCGGGGTACGAGCAGTACTTC. Translated: CASSIPGYEQYF. The whole variable domain, filled in from reference TRBV28 and TRBJ2-7, reads DVKVTQSSRYLVKRTGEKVFLECVQDMDHENMFWYRQDPGLGLRLIYFSYDVKMKEKGDIPEGYSVSREKKERFSLILESASTNQTSMYLCASSIPGYEQYFGPGTRLTVT.

V usage is TRBV5-1 and J usage is TRBJ2-2; D gene unclear. The germline gives CDR1 SGHRS, CDR2 YFSETQ. This CDR3 has 14 residues. V lost 3 bases and J lost 4, with 10 bases in between. The CDR3 protein is CASSSAISTGELFF. CDR3 coding DNA: TGCGCCAGCAGCTCCGCTATCAGCACCGGGGAGCTGTTTTTT.

The sample holds a few counts of this clone. The V gene is TRBV5-6, the J gene TRBJ2-2; D unresolved. Trimming shortened V by 7 bases and J by 6 bases, and 10 bases separated the two germline ends. In germline, CDR1 is SGHDT, CDR2 YYEEEE. This CDR3 contains 12 residues. CDR3 region: CASGLFSGELFF. CDR3 bases: TGTGCCAGCGGCCTCTTTTCCGGGGAGCTGTTTTTT.

The chain uses TRBV29-1 and TRBJ2-5, with D maybe TRBD2 (7 bases). The CDR3 has 14 residues. Germline-derived CDR1 and CDR2 are SQVTM and ANQGSEA. CDR3: CTHGGARHQETQYF. The CDR3, as DNA: TGCACCCATGGGGGGGCGAGGCACCAAGAGACCCAGTACTTC. The whole variable domain, remainder taken from reference TRBV29-1 and TRBJ2-5, is SAVISQKPSRDICQRGTSLTIQCQVDSQVTMMFWYRQQPGQSLTLIATANQGSEATYESGFVIDKFPISRPNLTFSTLTVSNMSPEDSSIYLCTHGGARHQETQYFGPGTRLLVL.

J is TRBJ1-2 and V is TRBV25-1; 11 bases line up with TRBD1. Germline CDR1 and CDR2: MGHDK and SYGVNS. The CDR3 length is 15 residues. The ends lost 3 bases at V and 2 bases at J; junction bases unmatched: 2. DNA for the CDR3: TGTGCCAGCAGTGACCGGGACAGGGGGAACTATGGCTACACCTTC. Translating it yields CASSDRDRGNYGYTF.

With respect to this clone: The sample contains more than one DNA sequence encoding this CDR3. The rearrangement links TRBV29-1 to TRBJ2-5, with D perhaps TRBD2 (5 bases). Germline CDR1 and CDR2: SQVTM and ANQGSEA. CDR3 length: 12 residues. The V end was cut by 4 bases, the J end by 4 bases, with 10 bases between. Here the CDR3 reads CSVGRGRETQYF. In DNA, the CDR3 is TGCAGCGTTGGGAGAGGGAGAGAGACCCAGTACTTC.